This TCR beta chain was observed in a study of control samples from healthy donors and cancer patients. Method: immunoSEQ multiplex PCR; TCRdb's copy keeps in-frame clones and lacks some. The sample holds under 140,000 clones, around 89% seen once. The germline V gene encodes CDR1 LGHDT and CDR2 YNNKEL (reference sequence). Trimming shortened V by 6 bases and J by 3 bases, and 11 bases separated the two germline ends. The length of the CDR3 is 14 residues. Material for sequencing was PBMCs. The clonotype was recovered from a woman aged 55-75 years with lung cancer. This chain connects TRBV3-1 (or the pseudogene TRBV3-2) to TRBJ2-2, with D hard to call. CDR3 protein: CASRGSFDTGELFF. Here the CDR3 DNA reads TGTGCCAGCAGGGGGTCCTTTGACACCGGGGAGCTGTTTTTT.